These 9 T cell receptor beta chains were all obtained from the same sample, sequenced in a study of T cells after yellow fever vaccination. MiXCR, applied by TCRdb to the 5' RACE reads, yields one record per CDR3 protein. The sample gives 300,000 or so distinct CDR3 sequences, less than 9.5% of which show up once; approximately 18% is in the top ten. The sample in question was PBMCs, obtained approximately 40 days after the first yellow fever vaccination. The receptors originated from a man aged 18 to 29 who received the YFV17D yellow fever vaccine.

This clonotype showed up many times. The chain has TRBV5-1 and TRBJ1-1; 10 bases are shared with TRBD1. CDR3 length: 13 residues. Germline V gene lookup returns CDR1 SGHRS and CDR2 YFSETQ. J was trimmed by 6 bases and V by 3 bases; bases with no gene match: 2. CDR3: CASSWDRGPEAFF. CDR3 coding DNA: TGCGCCAGCAGCTGGGACAGGGGCCCTGAAGCTTTCTTT.

The table lists this clonotype with many counts. The gene calls are TRBV5-1 and TRBJ2-5, with 7 bases fitting TRBD1. The V gene's germline CDR1 is SGHRS and CDR2 YFSETQ. This CDR3 comprises 18 residues. Losses at the gene ends were 5 bases for V and 2 bases for J; bases not matched to a gene: 18. CDR3 sequence reads: CASSPLRRRDRTQETQYF. The CDR3 nucleotides read TGCGCCAGCAGTCCCCTACGACGTAGGGACAGAACTCAAGAGACCCAGTACTTC. Together with reference TRBV5-1 and TRBJ2-5, the CDR3 gives the full variable domain: KAGVTQTPRYLIKTRGQQVTLSCSPISGHRSVSWYQQTPGQGLQFLFEYFSETQRNKGNFPGRFSGRQFSNSRSEMNVSTLELGDSALYLCASSPLRRRDRTQETQYFGPGTRLLVL.

The chain links TRBV5-1 to TRBJ2-3; D is uncertain. V was cut by 4 bases and J by 5 bases, with 11 bases left in between. CDR1 and CDR2 (germline): SGHRS, YFSETQ. The CDR3 is made up of 13 amino acids. CDR3 in amino acids: CASSKRRLDTQYF. Here the CDR3 DNA reads TGCGCCAGCAGCAAGCGACGGTTAGATACGCAGTATTTT.

Ten or more counts support this clonotype. The chain recombines TRBV10-3 with TRBJ2-3; 8 nucleotides match TRBD1. The length of the CDR3 is 14 residues. The junction had 8 bases not matched to a gene; V was cut back by 6 bases and J by 6 bases. Germline values: CDR1 ENHRY, CDR2 SYGVKD. This CDR3 reads CAISGGQGGDTQYF. The CDR3 DNA reads as TGTGCCATCAGCGGCGGACAGGGCGGGGATACGCAGTATTTT.

The rearrangement links TRBV7-2 to TRBJ1-2, with a weak D call TRBD1 (6 bases). The V and J ends lost 5 bases and 3 bases respectively, with 13 bases between them. Germline V gives CDR1 SGHTA, CDR2 FQGNSA. The CDR3 consists of 14 residues. This chain's CDR3 is CASSPLDRYYGYTF. CDR3 DNA: TGTGCCAGCAGCCCTTTGGACAGATACTATGGCTACACCTTC.

The V call is TRBV7-2, the J call TRBJ2-1; a possible D gene is TRBD1 (5 bases). The CDR3 contains 12 residues. Germline V gene lookup returns CDR1 SGHTA and CDR2 FQGNSA. With 5 bases removed from V and 9 bases from J, the gap between germline ends came to 11 bases. CDR3 residues: CASSRIRGEQFF. CDR3 bases: TGTGCCAGCAGCAGAATAAGGGGTGAGCAGTTCTTC.

This rearrangement joins TRBV18 to TRBJ1-1; D gene uncertain. Germline V lookup: CDR1 KGHSH, CDR2 LQKENI. Trimming pared 6 bases from V and 1 base from J, leaving 12 bases between. The CDR3 is 14 residues long. The CDR3 DNA sequence: TGTGCCAGCTCTACAGAAGACGGGAACACTGAAGCTTTCTTT. Residues: CASSTEDGNTEAFF.

This clonotype was recorded many times. This sequence joins TRBV30 and TRBJ2-7; TRBD2 matches 11 bases. V shed 6 bases, J shed 3 bases, and the junction held 4 bases outside the gene matches. Germline CDR1 is GTSNPN and CDR2 is SVGIG (reference sequence). This CDR3 comprises 13 residues. CDR3 region: CACNGLAGYEQYF. The CDR3 nucleotides are TGTGCCTGTAACGGACTAGCGGGCTACGAGCAGTACTTC.

This clonotype was recorded at least ten times. V and J are TRBV5-1 and TRBJ2-5; maybe TRBD1 (6 bases). V was trimmed by 0 bases and J by 2 bases, leaving 14 bases between them. There are 16 residues in the CDR3. Germline CDR1 SGHRS, CDR2 YFSETQ. The CDR3 DNA reads TGCGCCAGCAGCTTGGTACAGGGACGGGGACAAGAGACCCAGTACTTC. Encoded protein: CASSLVQGRGQETQYF.